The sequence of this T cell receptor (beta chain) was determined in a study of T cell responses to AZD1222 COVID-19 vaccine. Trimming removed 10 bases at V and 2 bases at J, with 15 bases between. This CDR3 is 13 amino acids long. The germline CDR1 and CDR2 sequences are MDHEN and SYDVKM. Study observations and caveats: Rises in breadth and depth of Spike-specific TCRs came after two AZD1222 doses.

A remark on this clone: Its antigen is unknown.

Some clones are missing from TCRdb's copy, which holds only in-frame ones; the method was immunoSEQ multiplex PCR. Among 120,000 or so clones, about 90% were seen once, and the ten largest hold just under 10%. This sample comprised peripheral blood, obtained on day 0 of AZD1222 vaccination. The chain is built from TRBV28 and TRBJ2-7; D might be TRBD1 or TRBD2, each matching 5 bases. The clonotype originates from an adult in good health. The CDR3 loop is CATGSGLPYEQYF. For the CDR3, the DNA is TGTGCCACAGGGTCGGGGCTACCCTACGAGCAGTACTTC.